This TCR beta chain came from a study of OX40 agonist ivuxolimab in advanced cancers. Study overall: Of mixed ages from about 20 to 80 and averaging roughly 66 years, the group was roughly 83% male. Study-wide results and limits: Clonal expansion from baseline to week 6 occurred in both CD4+ and CD8+ T cells. Some patients who did not respond also had low normalized T-cell clonal expansion.

Individuals having autoimmune disease history or systemic immunosuppression were not enrolled. Note on this clone: Its antigen remains unknown.

Germline loops: CDR1 SGHNT, CDR2 YYREEE (reference sequence). The CDR3 sequence is 16 residues long. With 0 bases removed from V and 4 bases from J, the gap between germline ends came to 14 bases. Some clones are missing from TCRdb's copy, which holds only in-frame ones; the method was immunoSEQ multiplex PCR. The table has around 58,000 clones, approximately 86% seen once; the top ten hold approximately 12%. The J gene is TRBJ2-1, the V gene TRBV5-4, with D perhaps TRBD2 (7 bases). The material was CD4+ or CD8+ T cells sorted from blood, obtained in a trial of the OX40 agonist ivuxolimab. The TCR sequence derives from an adult with an advanced solid tumor such as melanoma, head and neck, liver or kidney cancer. CDR3 sequence: CASSLVLGGPYNEQFF. CDR3 coding DNA: TGTGCCAGCAGCTTGGTGTTGGGGGGGCCATACAATGAGCAGTTCTTC.